The sequence of this TCR beta chain was determined in a study of T cell responses to AZD1222 COVID-19 vaccine. Trimming shortened V by 0 bases and J by 4 bases, and 13 bases separated the two germline ends. The CDR3 runs 15 residues. The germline CDR1 and CDR2 sequences are SGDLS and YYNGEE. Profiled with immunoSEQ multiplex PCR; TCRdb holds only in-frame clones, not every one. The data contain about 150,000 clones, 91% of them singletons. The chain has TRBV9 and TRBJ1-1; D is unresolved. The sequencing used peripheral blood, collected on day 0 of AZD1222 vaccination. This clonotype originated in an adult in good health. Written as DNA, the CDR3 is TGTGCCAGCAGCGTAGATCCGGGGTCGGGCACTGAAGCTTTCTTT. Translating it yields CASSVDPGSGTEAFF.